This entry lists 18 T cell receptor beta chains sequenced from one sample in a study of human T cells and chemical hapten exposure. Time point in this sample: patch test 1, 2 weeks after DPC sensitization. The treatment here: therapeutic diphenylcyclopropenone sensitization with weekly scalp DPC. Each CDR3 protein is one row after TCRdb ran MiXCR on the RACE reads. Of 80,000 or so distinct CDR3 sequences listed, around 10% are singletons. The sample was whole blood, taken in connection with sensitization to the hapten diphenylcyclopropenone (DPC). The receptor set was obtained from a woman aged 50 to 60 with alopecia areata. Some clones in this sample may be carry-over from other donors' samples.

This clonotype showed up many times. This rearrangement joins TRBV25-1 to TRBJ1-1, with D possibly TRBD1 on 6 matching bases. Germline V gene sequence: CDR1 MGHDK, CDR2 SYGVNS. V dropped 11 bases and J dropped 5 bases, with 21 bases sitting between them. The CDR3 is 14 residues long. CDR3 amino acids: CACRRGGAGTEAFF. The CDR3 DNA follows: TGTGCCTGCCGTCGGGGGGGCGCGGGGACTGAAGCTTTCTTT.

This clonotype has ten or more counts. The gene calls are TRBV20-1 and TRBJ1-2; D is undetermined. The length of the CDR3 is 9 residues. Trimming pared 5 bases from V and 10 bases from J, leaving 8 bases between. Germline-derived CDR1 and CDR2 are DFQATT and SNEGSKA (reference sequence). The DNA for the CDR3 is TGCAGTGCTCTTGATGACTACACCTTC. Protein sequence: CSALDDYTF.

This clonotype was detected only a few times. The chain joins TRBV12-3 or TRBV12-4 to TRBJ2-3; D gene ambiguous. The germline V and J ends were trimmed by 4 bases and 2 bases, with 7 bases remaining between them. This CDR3 has 13 amino acids. CDR3 nucleotides: TGTGCCAGCAGTTCACCGTCCACAGATACGCAGTATTTT. This gives the protein CASSSPSTDTQYF.

In its sample, this clonotype was seen a few times. The chain links TRBV2 to TRBJ1-6; D uncertain. CDR3 length equals 11 residues. The germline CDR1 and CDR2 sequences are SNHLY and FYNNEI. V was clipped by 9 bases and J by 6 bases, with 6 bases between them. CDR3 in DNA: TGTGCCAGGGGAAGTAATTCACCCCTCCACTTT. Encoded protein: CARGSNSPLHF.

Many counts were recorded for this clonotype. This chain connects TRBV6-2 or TRBV6-3 to TRBJ1-1, with 8 bases matching TRBD1. V lost 2 bases and J lost 11; bases outside the gene matches: 10. Germline V CDR1 and CDR2: MNHEY, SVGEGT. This CDR3 region has 14 residues. CDR3 amino acids: CASSYQGARAEAFF. CDR3 DNA: TGTGCCAGCAGTTACCAGGGGGCAAGAGCGGAGGCTTTCTTT.

In its sample, this clonotype was seen a few times. Its ends do not fully match the called genes, so a read error is possible. The V and J genes are TRBV7-7 and TRBJ1-3; TRBD1 is a possible D gene (6 bases). This CDR3 spans 18 amino acids. Looked up from germline, CDR1 is SSHAT and CDR2 is FNYEAQ (reference sequence). The CDR3 protein is CASSPLGQGMSSGNTIYF. The CDR3 DNA sequence: TGTGCTAGCAGCCCCCTAGGTCAGGGGATGAGCTCTGGAAACACCATATATTTT.

This clonotype was counted ten times or more. The chain is built from TRBV20-1 and TRBJ2-2; 7 bases are a match to TRBD1. V gave up 3 bases and J gave up 4 bases; unmatched junction bases: 11. CDR1 is DFQATT and CDR2 is SNEGSKA in the germline V gene (reference sequence). CDR3 length equals 16 residues. Here the CDR3 DNA reads TGCAGTGCTAGCGACCCTCGGACAGGAGGCACCGGGGAGCTGTTTTTT. It specifies CSASDPRTGGTGELFF.

This clonotype occurred many times. The rearrangement links TRBV29-1 to TRBJ2-7; 10 bases are shared with TRBD1. The CDR3 has 11 amino acids. V lost 5 bases and J lost 6; bases outside the gene matches: 1. The germline CDR1 and CDR2 sequences are SQVTM and ANQGSEA. CDR3 DNA: TGCAGCGTTAGACAGGGGGCCGAGCAGTACTTC. Encoded protein: CSVRQGAEQYF.

For this clonotype: Possible read error: a much larger clone is one base away. This chain links TRBV19 with TRBJ1-2, with 9 bases matching TRBD1. The CDR3 runs to 13 residues. The germline gives CDR1 LNHDA, CDR2 SQIVND (reference sequence). The CDR3 DNA follows: TGTGCCAGTACAGAACAGGGGGCGTCCGGCTACGCCTTC. Protein: CASTEQGASGYAF.

This clonotype was detected ten times or more. This rearrangement joins TRBV7-7 to TRBJ2-1, with 9 bases that match TRBD2. V lost 1 base to trimming and J lost 9 bases; unmatched junction nucleotides: 7. This CDR3 has 15 amino acids. In germline, CDR1 is SSHAT, CDR2 FNYEAQ (reference sequence). The CDR3 nucleotides read TGTGCCAGCAGCTTAGGGCGAGCGGGAGGCTTTGAGCAGTTCTTC. Residues: CASSLGRAGGFEQFF.

The chain combines TRBV3-1 with TRBJ1-2; 8 bases agree with TRBD1. The CDR3 has 14 amino acids. The ends lost 1 base at V and 6 bases at J; junction bases unmatched: 4. Looked up from germline, CDR1 is LGHDT and CDR2 is YNNKEL (reference sequence). DNA for the CDR3: TGTGCCAGCAGCCAAGGGACAGGGCGCGATGGCTACACCTTC. This codes for CASSQGTGRDGYTF.

The rearrangement links TRBV28 to TRBJ2-2, with 11 positions matching TRBD1. V shed 8 bases and J 7 bases; nucleotides not matched to a gene: 6. The germline gives CDR1 MDHEN, CDR2 SYDVKM. CDR3 length: 14 amino acids. Written as DNA, the CDR3 is TGTGCCAGCCAGGGACAGGGGGAAGGCGGGGAGCTGTTTTTT. Its protein product is CASQGQGEGGELFF.

The sample holds a few counts of this clonotype. The rearrangement links TRBV7-2 to TRBJ1-4, with 7 bases lining up with TRBD1. Germline loops: CDR1 SGHTA, CDR2 FQGNSA. V shed 4 bases, J shed 0 bases, and the junction held 5 bases outside the gene matches. This CDR3 has 16 residues. The CDR3 spells CASSWSRGATNEKLFF. As DNA, the CDR3 is TGTGCCAGCAGCTGGAGCAGGGGGGCAACTAATGAAAAACTGTTTTTT.

This clonotype showed up many times. V usage is TRBV3-1 and J usage is TRBJ2-7; D is ambiguous. There are 14 residues in the CDR3. Germline V gives CDR1 LGHDT, CDR2 YNNKEL (reference sequence). Deletions cut 4 bases from V and 8 bases from J, with 18 bases between. DNA for the CDR3: TGTGCCAGCAGCCCTCTTGGCAGGACCCTAAAGCAGTACTTC. It codes for CASSPLGRTLKQYF.

This clonotype showed up just a few times. This chain links TRBV10-2 with TRBJ2-3, with 8 bases aligning to TRBD1. After removal of 6 bases from V and 2 bases from J, the junction contained 4 bases not matched to a gene. Germline values: CDR1 WSHSY, CDR2 SAAADI. The CDR3 loop spans 14 amino acids. In DNA form, the CDR3 reads TGCGCCAGCAGAAGGACAGGGAACACAGATACGCAGTATTTT. Protein product: CASRRTGNTDTQYF.

This clonotype came up many times. This rearrangement joins TRBV18 to TRBJ2-1, with a tentative D call TRBD1 (6 bases). Germline CDR1 and CDR2: KGHSH and LQKENI. The CDR3 runs 15 residues. Deletions cut 2 bases from V and 9 bases from J, with 17 bases between. CDR3 DNA: TGTGCCAGCTCACCAATAGGGGGACCGCTTCCTGAGCAGTTCTTC. It is translated as CASSPIGGPLPEQFF.

This rearrangement joins TRBV5-1 to TRBJ2-7, with a possible D match to TRBD1 (6 bases). CDR3 length equals 14 residues. The V and J ends lost 4 bases and 2 bases respectively, with 13 bases between them. Looked up from germline, CDR1 is SGHRS and CDR2 is YFSETQ. Here the CDR3 reads CASSLRQDAYEQYF. DNA for the CDR3: TGCGCCAGCAGCCTCAGACAGGACGCCTACGAGCAGTACTTC.

The sample holds many counts of this clonotype. The chain has TRBV6-5 and TRBJ2-3; TRBD2 aligns across 15 bases. Germline-derived CDR1 and CDR2 are MNHEY and SVGAGI. The V gene end was trimmed by 6 bases and the J gene end by 5 bases; junction bases not matched to a gene: 15. This CDR3 spans 19 amino acids. CDR3 region: CASSPPIGTSGGLVDTQYF. The CDR3 coding sequence is TGTGCCAGCAGCCCGCCGATTGGGACTAGCGGGGGGCTGGTAGATACGCAGTATTTT.